One T cell receptor (beta chain) is described in this entry. The antigen remains unidentified. The trim removed 0 bases at V and 5 bases at J, leaving 4 bases unmatched. The germline gives CDR1 SGDLS, CDR2 YYNGEE. CDR3 size: 16 residues. These data are taken from a study of post-analysis software for immune sequencing data. Study context: Relapsing-remitting, secondary progressive and progressive-relapsing courses of multiple sclerosis were included.

Included in the TCR beta cDNA libraries were unique molecular identifiers. The authors obtained 500,000 or so cDNA molecules from roughly 1.1 to 9.2 million T cells. TCRdb independently ran MiXCR on the PCR reads; one entry per CDR3 protein. The table has roughly 410,000 distinct CDR3 sequences, roughly 38% seen once. The study, taken as a whole, reports: Diversity measured as normalized Chao1 was significantly lower in multiple sclerosis patients than in controls. Samples from one preparation batch, clustered by F measure, grouped strongly together. Roughly five TRBV segments were significantly more frequent in patients than in controls. TRBV5-6, TRBV5-1 and TRBV20-1 were among these segments.

This chain uses TRBV9 with TRBJ1-6; 8 bases are a match to TRBD1. The source of this sequence is a girl aged 10 to 17 with multiple sclerosis. Sequenced sample: blood. This chain's CDR3 is CASSVAGGKDNSPLHF. As DNA, the CDR3 is TGTGCCAGCAGCGTAGCAGGGGGCAAGGATAATTCACCCCTCCACTTT.